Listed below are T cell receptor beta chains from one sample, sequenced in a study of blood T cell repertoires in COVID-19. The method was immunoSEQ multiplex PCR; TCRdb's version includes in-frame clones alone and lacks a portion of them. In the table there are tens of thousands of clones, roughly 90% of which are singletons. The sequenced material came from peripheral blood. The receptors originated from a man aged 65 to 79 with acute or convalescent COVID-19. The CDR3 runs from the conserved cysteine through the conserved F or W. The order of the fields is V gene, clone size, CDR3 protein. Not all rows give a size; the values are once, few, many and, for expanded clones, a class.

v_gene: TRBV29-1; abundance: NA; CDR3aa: CSAGGDSQETQYF
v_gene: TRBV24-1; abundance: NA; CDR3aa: CATSDLSGDRGGYTF
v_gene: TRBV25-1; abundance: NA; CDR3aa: CASSEFDSYEQYF
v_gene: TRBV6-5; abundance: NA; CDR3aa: CASSYSAPEKLFF
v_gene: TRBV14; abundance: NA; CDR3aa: CASSQAVAGPPLYF
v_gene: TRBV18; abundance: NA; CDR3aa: CASSPRTGDWGYTF
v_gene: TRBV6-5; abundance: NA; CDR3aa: CASSYEQTGSETQYF
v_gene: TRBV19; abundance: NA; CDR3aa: CASSGDRAGQPQHF
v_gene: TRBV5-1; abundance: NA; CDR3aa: CASSLGNREYTGELFF
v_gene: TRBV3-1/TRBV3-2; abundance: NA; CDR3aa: CASTLKWGQGGNTIYF
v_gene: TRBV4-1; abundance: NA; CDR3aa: CASSHSGTGGTEAFF
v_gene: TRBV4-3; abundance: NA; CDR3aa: CASSQDKESNNEQFF
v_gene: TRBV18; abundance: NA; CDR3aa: CASSSGASASYEQYF
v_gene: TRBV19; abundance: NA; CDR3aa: CAGYSNYGYTF
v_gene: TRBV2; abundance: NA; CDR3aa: CASSEDSHRSYEQYF
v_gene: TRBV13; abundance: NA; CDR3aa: CASSFRDSYPYEQYF
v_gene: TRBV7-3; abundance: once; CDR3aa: CASSLRGGNSPLHF
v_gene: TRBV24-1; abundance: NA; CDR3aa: CATSDLYALDTQYF